The source of this T cell receptor beta chain is a study of immune characterization of retroperitoneal liposarcoma. Details on this clonotype: A much larger clone lies a single base off, so this may be a read error.

TCRdb called the PCR reads again in MiXCR, with one record for every CDR3 protein. Of over 9,500 distinct CDR3 sequences in the sample, approximately 46% were seen once. Material for sequencing was tumor tissue. This clonotype was sampled from a female donor with retroperitoneal liposarcoma.

The CDR3 loop is CVSKNGIFSQYF. CDR3 DNA sequence: TGTGTCAGCAAGAACGGAATCTTTTCTCAGTACTTC. The gene calls are TRBV6-1 and TRBJ2-7; D call uncertain. Germline CDR1 is MNHNS and CDR2 is SASEGT. CDR3 length: 12 amino acids.